This entry features one T cell receptor (beta chain) sequence. CDR1 MNHEY and CDR2 SVGAGI come from the germline V gene. V was pared by 2 bases and J by 7 bases, with 11 bases between. CDR3 length: 13 amino acids. The source of the sample is a study of blood T cell repertoires in COVID-19. Overall study: The United States, Italy and Spain were the sources of the acute and convalescent COVID-19 samples. From T cells, B-cell-depleted T cells, or PBMCs came the material, which was cDNA or gDNA.

Per the original data handling: Reference gene primers were amplified, and this amplification served to estimate nucleated cell counts. Generated by immunoSEQ multiplex PCR, the TCRdb table keeps only in-frame clones and is missing some. V, J and clone size reflect that table, while D and trimming were determined from the DNA. The sample has about 100,000 clones, approximately 90% seen once. This receptor was taken from a man in his forties or fifties with active COVID-19. Material: peripheral blood. V usage is TRBV6-5 and J usage is TRBJ1-2, with D maybe TRBD1 (5 bases). CDR3 nucleotides: TGTGCCAGCAGTTACCGTGGGGCGGTTGGCTACACCTTC. Amino acid sequence: CASSYRGAVGYTF.